This T cell receptor (beta chain) was observed in a study of regulatory T cells in long-lasting Graves disease. Regarding the study as a whole: Possibly, too few samples lowered accuracy. More public clonotypes were shared by persistent patients (around 3,000) than by new patients (about 970). Favored usage of TRBV28, TRBJ1-2 and TRBJ2-5 was recorded in persistent disease.

Building the TCR beta libraries relied on iRepertoire HTBI primers, and CDR3 regions underwent Arm-PCR. Via MiXCR, TCRdb re-called the multiplex PCR reads, giving one row per CDR3 protein. The repertoire includes about half a million distinct CDR3 sequences, less than 25% of them detected once, and around 12% sits in the top ten. The time point was: persistent/refractory GD, antithyroid drugs over 5 years with positive TRAb. Researchers made the TCR library from RNA that was extracted from PBMCs. Trimming removed 5 bases from V and 6 bases from J, with 11 bases in between. This CDR3 is 12 amino acids long. The germline V gene encodes CDR1 MNHNS and CDR2 SASEGT. In regard to this clonotype: As yet, its antigen is unknown.

The gene calls are TRBV6-1 and TRBJ2-7, with D unclear. The clonotype was recovered from a female donor with Graves disease. The sequenced sample was peripheral blood mononuclear cells (PBMCs), obtained when the disease was refractory, from a patient treated with antithyroid drugs. The CDR3 region is CASSLITGEQYF. CDR3 DNA: TGTGCCAGCAGTCTAATCACGGGCGAGCAGTACTTC.